The T cell receptor (beta chain) described here comes from a study of identical twins (dated by TCRdb to between 2015 and 2016). About the investigation overall: To test whether fetal clonotypes persist, the study used deep sequencing on TCR alpha and beta repertoires from monozygotic twins, unrelated adults of various ages, and cord blood. Replicate twin experiments were performed at different times using different library preparation protocols to rule out contamination.

What the work shows at the level of the full study, not this receptor alone: Fewer insertions were carried by abundant cord blood beta clonotypes; a weaker similar trend was observed in young adult naive repertoires, while no such trend was observed in memory repertoires. Because the same donors could not be followed over many years, the conclusions relied on cross-sectional statistical analysis. In monozygotic twins, out-of-frame TCR alpha sharing was systematically underestimated by recombination models, although the models agreed with sharing between unrelated individuals. Compared with coincidental sharing between unrelated individuals, out-of-frame TCR alpha sequences shared between twins showed an excess of sequences with low generation probability. In beta out-of-frame sequences, excess twin sharing was weaker, because having fewer shared sequences lowered the signal-to-noise ratio. Invariant T cells such as MAIT and iNKT could partly confound zero-insertion analyses, although diverse VJ usage argued against such confounding for most clonotypes.

The library was prepared using 5' RACE. The run used an Illumina HiSeq 2000. A universal primer binding site was added through template switching, and the final cDNA carried a unique molecular identifier so that TCR cDNA molecules could be counted accurately. Specific primers in the conserved constant-segment region were used to synthesize first-strand cDNA for TCR alpha and beta chains. To control for contamination, every cDNA library was double barcoded, receiving both a SMART-Mk sample barcode and Illumina barcodes. TruSeq adapter sequences along with Illumina sample barcodes were introduced in two successive PCR steps. The TCR alpha and beta cDNA libraries were sequenced on the Illumina HiSeq platform using custom primers. The study's own analysis went as follows. Unique molecular identifiers were extracted from raw reads with MiGEC, and CDR3 positions were determined with MiXCR. For each individual, recombination models were inferred using an EM algorithm with the repgenHMM and IGoR tools. The analysis of shared clonotypes was done with the tcR package in R, with sharing normalized by the product of cloneset sizes. To study raw recombination free of thymic and clonal selection effects, out-of-frame nonproductive sequences were analyzed. TCRdb itself trimmed the public reads at Q25 with fastp, ran MiXCR and retained productive beta chains. Here each entry gathers all rows of one CDR3 protein and keeps the most common genes and DNA. The authors' filters were not applied to this entry. The sample yields hundreds of thousands of distinct CDR3 sequences; around a tenth were counted once. The top ten clones comprise 4% to 6% of the sample.

Only healthy Caucasian donors were included. Miltenyi CD45RO+ enrichment and human naive T-cell isolation kits were used to isolate memory (CD45RO+) and naive T cells from PBMC. With respect to this clonotype: No antigen is known for it. It has no much larger one-base neighbor in the sample; base qualities were not kept.

A distance of 18 bases separates the germline ends of V and J, which lose 7 bases and 3 bases respectively. The CDR3 sequence holds 15 residues, the cysteine and phenylalanine included. Only CDR3 DNA remains: 45 bases, in frame from the first base. From a lookup of the germline V gene (reference sequence), CDR1 and CDR2 are SEHNR and FQNEAQ. This sequence uses TRBV7-9 and TRBJ1-1; a confident D gene designation cannot be given. This TCR came from a woman aged 18-30 years in good health. The sample was memory (CD45RO+) T cells sorted from blood. Read against the paper, the sample's cell subset or site label means: CD45RO+ enriched T cells. This receptor carries the CDR3 CASKQISNRYTEAFF. The nucleotide sequence is TGTGCCAGCAAGCAGATCTCCAATAGATACACTGAAGCTTTCTTT. With the rest looked up from the reference TRBV7-9 and TRBJ1-1 genes rather than sequenced, the full variable domain is DTGVSQNPRHKITKRGQNVTFRCDPISEHNRLYWYRQTLGQGPEFLTYFQNEAQLEKSRLLSDRFSAERPKGSFSTLEIQRTEQGDSAMYLCASKQISNRYTEAFFGQGTRLTVV.